This T cell receptor beta chain appears in the sequencing data of a study of blood T cell repertoires in COVID-19 (TCRdb year 2020). Some background on the complete study: The collaborator samples originated in the United States, Italy and Spain and spanned the acute and convalescent phases of COVID-19. Subjects who had been exposed to COVID-19, were actively infected with it, or had recovered from it provided the deeply sampled blood TCRbeta repertoires that made up the dataset. A freely available public database, intended as a resource for researchers studying the immune response to SARS-CoV-2, is where the repertoires were released. The prospective study material was composed of cDNA or gDNA derived from T cells, B-cell-depleted T cells, or PBMCs. Nearly every sample came with metadata listing a de-identified subject ID, COVID-19 status, age in years and sex. The samples were drawn from two sources: the first 160 participants of the ongoing ImmuneRACE study, and fewer than 1,500 subjects contributed by 6 global collaborators. Where available, HLA class I and class II types were obtained from metadata supplied by the sample provider rather than from assay-based typing.

Regarding this clone: No cognate antigen has been identified for it. No base quality values were provided; no much bigger clone lies one nucleotide off.

TCRbeta CDR3 regions were amplified from genomic DNA by means of the immunoSEQ Assay, a bias-controlled multiplex PCR. The paper's data handling went like this. The number of nucleated cells in each sample was estimated by amplification of reference gene primers within the assay. To quantify the absolute abundance of each unique TCRbeta CDR3 rearrangement, sequence reads were collapsed and filtered. For each sample, productive Simpson clonality was calculated as the square root of Simpson's diversity index over productive rearrangements. Imported from immuneACCESS, the table was reduced by TCRdb to in-frame sequences with V and J called. These copies leave out some clones; in studies compared against another copy, an unresolved V gene accounts for under half, and the cause of the remainder is not known. The D gene and trimming were derived from the DNA, and the V and J assignments and clone size from that table. The sample data list roughly 80,000 clones, and approximately 80% of these were observed just once. Jointly, the top ten make up 10% to 15% of the sample.

Whole blood was collected in K2EDTA tubes by collaborating institutions according to the institutions' own protocols. For TCRbeta analysis, collaborators shipped samples as frozen whole blood, isolated PBMCs, or DNA extracted from either of those sample types. What the research found in general, with its limitations: How much clinical and demographic metadata was included differed by source and by participant, and the metadata was provided uncurated.

According to the germline V gene (reference sequence), CDR1 reads SGHNT and CDR2 reads YYREEE. The junction shows trimming of 0 bases on V and 1 base on J, plus 11 bases between the germline ends. Inclusive of the bounding cysteine and phenylalanine, the CDR3 is 15 residues long. The entry retains the CDR3 DNA only, 45 bases that are in frame from base 1. The sequenced material came from peripheral blood. The chain uses TRBV5-4 and TRBJ2-7, with TRBD1 tentatively as D gene (6 bases match). The clonotype comes from a human donor in a cohort sampled during active COVID-19. CDR3 reads: CASSLAPGVSYEQYF. The sequenced DNA is TGTGCCAGCAGCTTGGCCCCAGGGGTTTCCTACGAGCAGTACTTC.